Below are 11 T cell receptor beta chains sequenced from a single sample in a study of T-cell memory formation after mild COVID-19. From the 5' RACE reads, TCRdb called clonotypes with MiXCR, one entry per CDR3 protein. The table records about 180,000 distinct CDR3 sequences, about a sixth of them present only once. Material: PBMCs or a T cell subset sorted from them (not recorded which). The receptors come from an adult woman who had mild COVID-19 (a few samples of this study predate the infection). Cell type and time point are not known.

V usage is TRBV20-1 and J usage is TRBJ1-1; no firm D call. The CDR3 spans 12 residues. CDR1 is DFQATT, CDR2 SNEGSKA, per germline (reference sequence). V dropped 1 base and J dropped 2 bases, with 5 bases sitting between them. CDR3 bases: TGCAGTGCTAGAGTTGGTAACACTGAAGCTTTCTTT. This encodes CSARVGNTEAFF.

The CDR3 sequence: CASSYGPEPSYEQYF. The CDR3 DNA reads TGTGCCAGCAGTTACGGGCCCGAGCCTTCCTACGAGCAGTACTTC. V is TRBV6-6 and J is TRBJ2-7, with no clear D. The CDR3 sequence is 15 residues long. The ends were cut back, 2 bases at V and 1 base at J, with 12 bases in the middle. CDR1 and CDR2 from the germline V gene are MNHNY and SVGAGI (reference sequence).

J is TRBJ1-2 and V is TRBV4-1, with D possibly matching TRBD1 (5 bases). The V and J ends lost 2 bases and 1 base respectively, with 14 bases between them. The germline V gene has CDR1 MGHRA and CDR2 YSYEKL. The CDR3 is made up of 16 amino acids. The CDR3 spells CASSQSEGTFNYGYTF. The CDR3 DNA follows: TGCGCCAGCAGCCAATCGGAAGGGACCTTTAACTATGGCTACACCTTC.

This clonotype showed up just a few times. The V gene is TRBV27, the J gene TRBJ2-5; D may be TRBD2 (5 bases). The germline CDR1 and CDR2 sequences are MNHEY and SMNVEV (reference sequence). V gave up 5 bases and J gave up 1 base, with 23 bases separating them. The CDR3 is made up of 18 amino acids. CDR3: CASSKYSGNWVLQETQYF. The CDR3 DNA follows: TGTGCCAGCAGTAAATACTCGGGGAATTGGGTCCTCCAAGAGACCCAGTACTTC.

This clonotype was counted a few times. V and J are TRBV29-1 and TRBJ2-3; D is perhaps TRBD1 or TRBD2 (5 bases each). This CDR3 is 13 amino acids long. From germline, CDR1 is SQVTM and CDR2 ANQGSEA. With 7 bases removed from V and 0 bases from J, the gap between germline ends came to 11 bases. The CDR3 here is CSAGAQSTDTQYF. The DNA of the CDR3 is TGCAGCGCCGGGGCGCAAAGCACAGATACGCAGTATTTT.

The V and J genes are TRBV20-1 and TRBJ1-3; no reliable D call. V lost 5 bases and J 3 bases, leaving 2 bases between the germline ends. Germline loops: CDR1 DFQATT, CDR2 SNEGSKA (reference sequence). This CDR3 has 10 amino acids. CDR3 DNA: TGCAGTGCTCGTGGAAACACCATATATTTT. Its translation: CSARGNTIYF.

The CDR3 spells CASRRDRGADTQYF. As DNA, the CDR3 is TGTGCCAGTAGACGGGACAGGGGAGCAGATACGCAGTATTTT. The rearrangement uses TRBV19 and TRBJ2-3, with 10 nucleotides matching TRBD1. The CDR3 has 14 residues. Looked up from germline, CDR1 is LNHDA and CDR2 is SQIVND (reference sequence). Trimming took 6 bases from V and 4 from J; bases not matched to a gene: 4.

The table lists this clonotype with a few counts. This chain connects TRBV7-9 to TRBJ2-7; D ambiguous. The CDR3 length is 15 residues. Trimming removed 7 bases at V and 0 bases at J, with 16 bases between. The germline gives CDR1 SEHNR, CDR2 FQNEAQ (reference sequence). CDR3 loop: CASTPTSTSSYEQYF. CDR3 in DNA: TGTGCCAGCACTCCCACCTCGACGAGCTCCTACGAGCAGTACTTC.

As regards this clonotype: At one end the junction does not follow the germline gene, possibly because of a read error. This sequence joins TRBV11-2 and TRBJ2-1; D is uncertain. The CDR3 has 12 residues. Per germline, CDR1 SGHAT and CDR2 FQNNGV. This CDR3 is CASSLDGLPWGF. The CDR3 nucleotides are TGTGCCAGCAGCTTAGACGGCCTCCCTTGGGGTTTC.

The genes are TRBV4-1 and TRBJ1-1; possible D gene TRBD1, 6 bases. The CDR3 contains 16 residues. V lost 4 bases and J 0 bases, leaving 15 bases between the germline ends. The germline CDR1 and CDR2 sequences are MGHRA and YSYEKL. The CDR3 here is CASSRYDRTVNTEAFF. The CDR3 region has the DNA TGCGCCAGCAGCCGATACGACAGGACCGTGAACACTGAAGCTTTCTTT.

The sample holds a few counts of this clonotype. V gene TRBV7-9 combines with J gene TRBJ2-2; D might be TRBD2 (5 bases). V lost 2 bases and J 5 bases, leaving 15 bases between the germline ends. Germline V gene sequence: CDR1 SEHNR, CDR2 FQNEAQ (reference sequence). This CDR3 is 16 amino acids long. CDR3 in amino acids: CASSLRGLRPTGELFF. The CDR3 DNA follows: TGTGCCAGCAGCTTACGCGGGCTTAGACCGACCGGGGAGCTGTTTTTT.